These 21 T cell receptor beta chains were sequenced from one sample in a study of cytomegalovirus exposure and HLA in healthy donors. The PCR employed 60 Vbeta primers together with 13 Jbeta primers. The assay was immunoSEQ multiplex PCR, and TCRdb's table has in-frame clones only and misses some. The listing records 200,000 to 250,000 clones. Sequenced input: PBMCs. Every receptor here comes from a girl aged 2-10 years in good health and CMV-seropositive.

V is TRBV13 and J is TRBJ2-3, with 8 bases lining up with TRBD2. V lost 4 bases to trimming and J lost 6 bases; unmatched junction nucleotides: 6. Germline assignment: CDR1 PRHDT and CDR2 FYEKMQ (reference sequence). CDR3 length equals 14 residues. The CDR3 region is CASSSAGEGDTQYF. CDR3 DNA sequence: TGTGCCAGCAGCTCAGCGGGAGAAGGCGATACGCAGTATTTT.

The V call is TRBV15, the J call TRBJ1-5; D is perhaps TRBD1 (5 bases). The length of the CDR3 is 14 residues. The germline V gene has CDR1 LNHNV and CDR2 YYDKDF (reference sequence). The germline V and J ends were trimmed by 5 bases and 5 bases, with 13 bases remaining between them. CDR3 nucleotides: TGTGCCACCAGCGTAAGGGGAAGGGATCAGCCCCAGCATTTT. As protein: CATSVRGRDQPQHF.

The rearrangement uses TRBV18 and TRBJ2-1; a possible D gene is TRBD1 (5 bases). Trimming removed 4 bases at V and 7 bases at J, with 11 bases between. Germline CDR1 KGHSH, CDR2 LQKENI. The CDR3 consists of 13 residues. CDR3 sequence reads: CASSQGIRNEQFF. The DNA of the CDR3 is TGTGCCAGCTCACAGGGGATCCGGAATGAGCAGTTCTTC.

In the case of this clone: One end of the junction fails to match germline, which may point to a read error. CDR3 region: CASSLTGRGVTEAFF. CDR3 in DNA: TGTGCCAGCAGCCTAACCGGCAGGGGGGTAACTGAAGCTTTCTTT. The chain couples TRBV7-3 to TRBJ1-1; TRBD1 agrees at 7 bases. The CDR3 runs to 15 residues. Germline V gene sequence: CDR1 SGHTA, CDR2 FQGTGA.

The DNA of the CDR3 is TGTGCCAGCTCACCCAGCCCAGGGGCCCTAGCCAAAAACATTCAGTACTTC. Its translation: CASSPSPGALAKNIQYF. The chain couples TRBV18 to TRBJ2-4; weak D call: TRBD1 (6 bases). Germline V CDR1 and CDR2: KGHSH, LQKENI. Trimming removed 3 bases from V and 0 bases from J, with 15 bases in between. The CDR3 spans 17 residues.

The rearrangement links TRBV5-1 to TRBJ2-3; 9 bases agree with TRBD2. The CDR3 length is 15 residues. CDR1 and CDR2 from the germline V gene are SGHRS and YFSETQ. Trimming removed 4 bases from V and 4 bases from J; junction bases left unmatched: 7. CDR3 nucleotides: TGCGCCAGCAGCCCTCTAGCGGGAAGCCCAGATACGCAGTATTTT. Encoded protein: CASSPLAGSPDTQYF.

The chain recombines TRBV10-3 with TRBJ1-1; D uncertain. The V gene's germline CDR1 is ENHRY and CDR2 SYGVKD. Trimming left V 6 bases short and J 0 bases short, with 8 bases between. The CDR3 has 13 residues. The CDR3 nucleotides are TGTGCCATCAGATTAACACTGAACACTGAAGCTTTCTTT. Amino acids: CAIRLTLNTEAFF.

V is TRBV29-1 and J is TRBJ1-2, with 11 positions matching TRBD1. The CDR3 length is 15 residues. V lost 3 bases, J lost 4 bases, and 7 bases stayed unmatched. Germline-derived CDR1 and CDR2 are SQVTM and ANQGSEA. CDR3 loop: CSVDSGQGGTYGYTF. DNA of the CDR3: TGCAGCGTTGACTCGGGACAGGGGGGTACCTATGGCTACACCTTC.

The chain carries TRBV4-1 and TRBJ2-7; 7 bases fit TRBD1. Looked up from germline, CDR1 is MGHRA and CDR2 is YSYEKL. The CDR3 is 19 amino acids. The V gene end was trimmed by 1 base and the J gene end by 2 bases; junction bases not matched to a gene: 17. For the CDR3, the DNA is TGCGCCAGCAGCCAAGTGGAAAGGTCGGGGACAGTCGTTACCTACGAGCAGTACTTC. Translation gives CASSQVERSGTVVTYEQYF.

The chain employs TRBV4-1 and TRBJ2-1; no clear D. Deletions cut 0 bases from V and 6 bases from J, with 9 bases between. This CDR3 comprises 14 residues. Germline CDR1 MGHRA, CDR2 YSYEKL. This CDR3 reads CASSQELPSNEQFF. CDR3 coding DNA: TGCGCCAGCAGCCAAGAACTTCCCTCCAATGAGCAGTTCTTC.

V usage is TRBV11-1 and J usage is TRBJ2-5; tentatively, D is TRBD1 (6 bases). Germline assignment: CDR1 SGHAT and CDR2 FQDESV (reference sequence). V dropped 4 bases and J dropped 5 bases, with 20 bases sitting between them. The CDR3 extends over 16 amino acids. The CDR3 bases are TGTGCCAGCAGCTCCCCCCGGACAGACCTAGGGGAGACCCAGTACTTC. Its protein is CASSSPRTDLGETQYF.

This chain uses TRBV7-6 with TRBJ1-3; no definite D call. V lost 7 bases to trimming and J lost 3 bases, with 16 bases between them. The germline CDR1 and CDR2 sequences are SGHVS and FNYEAQ. The CDR3 length is 15 residues. CDR3 residues: CASTPREGNGNTIYF. CDR3 DNA sequence: TGTGCCAGCACCCCACGGGAGGGAAATGGAAACACCATATATTTT.

CDR3 sequence (DNA): TGTGCCAGTAGTGTAGCGGGAGTATCGGGGGAGCAGTACTTC. As protein: CASSVAGVSGEQYF. The chain links TRBV19 to TRBJ2-7; TRBD2 matches at 9 bases. Germline V gene data show CDR1 as LNHDA and CDR2 as SQIVND (reference sequence). CDR3 length equals 14 residues. Unmatched junction bases numbered 9, after V lost 5 bases and J lost 7 bases.

This chain connects TRBV7-9 to TRBJ2-7; TRBD1 matches 8 bases. The CDR3 extends over 14 amino acids. Germline CDR1 reads SEHNR; CDR2 reads FQNEAQ (reference sequence). With V trimmed by 7 bases and J by 2 bases, 7 bases remained unmatched. The CDR3 spells CASNPGTGPYEQYF. CDR3 DNA: TGTGCCAGCAACCCCGGGACAGGCCCCTACGAGCAGTACTTC.

The chain employs TRBV10-3 and TRBJ1-3; 8 nucleotides line up with TRBD1. V lost 6 bases to trimming and J lost 0 bases; unmatched junction nucleotides: 4. The germline gives CDR1 ENHRY, CDR2 SYGVKD. This CDR3 is built from 15 residues. Here the CDR3 DNA reads TGTGCCATCAGCGCAGGGGGCAACTCTGGAAACACCATATATTTT. It specifies CAISAGGNSGNTIYF.

The chain links TRBV28 to TRBJ2-2, with D unresolved. Trimming shortened V by 8 bases and J by 0 bases, and 13 bases separated the two germline ends. This CDR3 is 15 amino acids long. Germline CDR1 reads MDHEN; CDR2 reads SYDVKM. The chain's CDR3 is CASVRHTANTGELFF. Here the CDR3 DNA reads TGTGCCAGCGTCCGCCATACAGCGAACACCGGGGAGCTGTTTTTT.

CDR3 bases: TGTGCCAGCAGACCGACAGGGGCAGTTGACGAGCAGTACTTC. It translates to CASRPTGAVDEQYF. V is TRBV6-5 and J is TRBJ2-7, with 8 bases lining up with TRBD1. The V and J ends lost 6 bases and 5 bases, in that order; junction bases with no gene match: 9. CDR1 is MNHEY, CDR2 SVGAGI, per germline. This CDR3 is built from 14 residues.

The V gene is TRBV7-2, the J gene TRBJ1-6; D is unresolved. The CDR3 sequence is 15 residues long. The germline V and J ends were trimmed by 2 bases and 7 bases, with 12 bases remaining between them. CDR1 is SGHTA, CDR2 FQGNSA, per germline. CDR3 loop: CASSLYAGTNSPLHF. As DNA, the CDR3 is TGTGCCAGCAGCTTATATGCGGGTACCAATTCACCCCTCCACTTT.

This sequence joins TRBV7-5 and TRBJ1-3; the D call in the table, TRBD1, was not verified against the DNA. TRBV7-5 represents a pseudogene. CDR3 size: 19 residues. CDR3 in amino acids: CVRSLARDSPRRSGNTIYF. CDR3 DNA: TGTGTCAGAAGCTTAGCCAGGGATTCCCCCCGTAGGTCTGGAAACACCATATATTTT.

This chain joins TRBV9 and TRBJ1-1, with D possibly matching TRBD1 (5 bases). Germline values: CDR1 SGDLS, CDR2 YYNGEE. The CDR3 is 13 residues long. Trimming removed 3 bases at V and 4 bases at J, with 10 bases between. In DNA form, the CDR3 reads TGTGCCAGCAGCGAGGCGGGGGGCACTGAAGCTTTCTTT. Residues: CASSEAGGTEAFF.

The CDR3 loop reads CASSLAPGLAAYNEQFF. The DNA of the CDR3 is TGCGCCAGCAGCTTGGCTCCGGGACTAGCGGCCTACAATGAGCAGTTCTTC. The V call is TRBV5-1, the J call TRBJ2-1, with 11 bases matching TRBD2. The CDR3 totals 17 residues. The trim removed 0 bases at V and 2 bases at J, leaving 4 bases unmatched. The germline gives CDR1 SGHRS, CDR2 YFSETQ.